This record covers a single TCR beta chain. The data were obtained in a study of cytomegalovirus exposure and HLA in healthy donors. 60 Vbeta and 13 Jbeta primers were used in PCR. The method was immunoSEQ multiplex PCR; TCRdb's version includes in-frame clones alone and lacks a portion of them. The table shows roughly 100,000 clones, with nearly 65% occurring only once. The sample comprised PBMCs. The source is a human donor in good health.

The CDR3 protein is CASSQDKAWGDEQYF. The CDR3 DNA reads TGTGCCAGCAGCCAAGATAAGGCGTGGGGGGACGAGCAGTACTTC. V and J are TRBV4-2 and TRBJ2-7, with D possibly being TRBD2 (6 bases). The CDR3 consists of 15 residues. Germline CDR1 and CDR2: LGHNA and YNFKEQ. Between the trimmed V and J ends, which lost 0 bases and 5 bases, there was a span of 14 bases.